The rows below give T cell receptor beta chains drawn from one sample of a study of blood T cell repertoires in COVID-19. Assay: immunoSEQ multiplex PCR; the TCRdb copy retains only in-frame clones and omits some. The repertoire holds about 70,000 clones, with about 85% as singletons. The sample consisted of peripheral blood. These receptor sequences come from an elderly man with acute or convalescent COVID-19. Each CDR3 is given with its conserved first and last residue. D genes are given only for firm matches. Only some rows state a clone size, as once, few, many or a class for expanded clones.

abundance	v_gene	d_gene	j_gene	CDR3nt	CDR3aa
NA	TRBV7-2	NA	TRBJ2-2	TGTGCCAGCAGCTTTAGAGCAGGGCCGAACACCGGGGAGCTGTTTTTT	CASSFRAGPNTGELFF
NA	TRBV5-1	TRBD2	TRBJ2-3	TGCGCCAGCAGCTTGCGGTGGCTAGCGGGAGGAGATACGCAGTATTTT	CASSLRWLAGGDTQYF
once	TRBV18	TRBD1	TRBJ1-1	TGTGCCAGCTCCCGACAGGGGTCTACGAACACTGAAGCTTTCTTT	CASSRQGSTNTEAFF
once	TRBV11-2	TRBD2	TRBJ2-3	TGTGCCAGCAGCCCGACTAGCGGGAGAACAGTAGATACGCAGTATTTT	CASSPTSGRTVDTQYF
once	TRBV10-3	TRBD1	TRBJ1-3	TGTGCCATCAGTGAGCCAGAACAGGGGGCTAGCTCTGGAAACACCATATATTTT	CAISEPEQGASSGNTIYF
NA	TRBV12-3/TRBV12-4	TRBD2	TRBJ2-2	TGTGCCAGCAGCCGGACTAGCGCCGGGGAGCTGTTTTTT	CASSRTSAGELFF
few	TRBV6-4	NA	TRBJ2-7	TGTGCCAGCAGTGATTCCCCGGCAGGGACCTACGAGCAGTACTTC	CASSDSPAGTYEQYF
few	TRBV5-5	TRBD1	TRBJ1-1	TGTGCCAGCAGCTTGACAGGGGTTATGAACACTGAAGCTTTCTTT	CASSLTGVMNTEAFF
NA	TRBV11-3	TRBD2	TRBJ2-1	TGTGCCAGCAGCCCTAGTGGGACTAGCGGGAGCTATGAGCAGTTCTTC	CASSPSGTSGSYEQFF
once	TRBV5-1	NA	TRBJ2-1	TGCGCCAGCACGACTAGGTTCCAGAATGAGCAGTTCTTC	CASTTRFQNEQFF
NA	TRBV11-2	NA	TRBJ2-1	TGTGCCAGCAGGTCCGCGGGAACGAGCTCCTACAATGAGCAGTTCTTC	CASRSAGTSSYNEQFF
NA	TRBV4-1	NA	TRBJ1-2	TGCGCCAGCAGCCAGGCCTGGGAGGGATTGGGGTATGGCTACACCTTC	CASSQAWEGLGYGYTF
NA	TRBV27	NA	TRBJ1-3	TGTGCCAGCAGCAAACAGGGTCTTATCGGAAACACCATATATTTT	CASSKQGLIGNTIYF
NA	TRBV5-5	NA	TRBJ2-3	TGTGCCAGCAGCTTGGCTAGCCCCGAGACGCAGTATTTT	CASSLASPETQYF
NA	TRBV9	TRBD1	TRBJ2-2	TGTGCCAGCAGCTATGGGACAGGGGAAAGGACCGGGGAGCTGTTTTTT	CASSYGTGERTGELFF
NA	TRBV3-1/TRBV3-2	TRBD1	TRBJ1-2	TGTGCCAGCAGCCAGCGGACAGGACACTACACCTTC	CASSQRTGHYTF
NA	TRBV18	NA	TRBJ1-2	TGTGCCAGCTCACCTGGGCAGTCCTATGGCTACACCTTC	CASSPGQSYGYTF
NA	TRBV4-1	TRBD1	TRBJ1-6	TGCGCCAGCAGCCAAGAAGGGGGGGACAGGCTCCTATCCCTCCACTTT	CASSQEGGDRLLSLHF
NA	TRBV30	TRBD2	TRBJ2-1	TGTGCCTGGAGTCACAGGACTAGGGGTGAGCAGTTCTTC	CAWSHRTRGEQFF